This TCR beta chain is from a study of blood T cell repertoires in COVID-19. Study background: PBMCs, B-cell-depleted T cells, or T cells provided the cDNA or gDNA that made up the material.

How the authors handled the data: Quantification of nucleated cells was approximated via reference gene primer amplification. Clones were sequenced by immunoSEQ multiplex PCR, and TCRdb holds only the in-frame ones, with some missing. The V and J calls and the clone size are those of that table, but D and trimming were determined from the DNA. The sample yields 150,000 or so clones, around 84% seen once. Germline CDR1 is SGDLS and CDR2 is YYNGEE. CDR3 length equals 14 residues. Trimming removed 4 bases at V and 1 base at J, with 11 bases between. This rearrangement joins TRBV9 to TRBJ1-1; D ambiguous. Sequenced: peripheral blood. This TCR was recovered from a human donor in a cohort sampled during active COVID-19. The CDR3 is CASSSGSENTEAFF. The CDR3 DNA reads as TGTGCCAGCAGCTCGGGGTCGGAGAACACTGAAGCTTTCTTT.